These 4 T cell receptor beta chains came from one sample sequenced in a study of T cell responses to AZD1222 COVID-19 vaccine. The assay was immunoSEQ multiplex PCR, and TCRdb's table has in-frame clones only and misses some. The sample holds approximately 120,000 clones, about 93% seen once. The source was peripheral blood, collected on day 0 of AZD1222 vaccination. Receptors were obtained from an adult in good health.

Of note for this clone: The same CDR3 is also encoded by other DNA sequences in this sample. This chain uses TRBV3-1 (or the pseudogene TRBV3-2) with TRBJ1-3, with D possibly matching TRBD1 (5 bases). The CDR3 extends over 13 amino acids. Trimming left V 8 bases short and J 0 bases short, with 8 bases between. Germline assignment: CDR1 LGHDT and CDR2 YNNKEL (reference sequence). The CDR3 DNA follows: TGTGCCAGCTCCCAGGGCTCTGGAAACACCATATATTTT. This gives the protein CASSQGSGNTIYF.

J is TRBJ1-4 and V is TRBV10-2, with D possibly matching TRBD1 (5 bases). Looked up from germline, CDR1 is WSHSY and CDR2 is SAAADI. The CDR3 length is 12 residues. V was cut by 6 bases and J by 11 bases, with 13 bases left in between. CDR3 coding DNA: TGCGCCAGCAGGGGAGGACGGGGCAAACTGTTTTTT. Its translation: CASRGGRGKLFF.

This rearrangement joins TRBV6-6 to TRBJ1-4, with 7 positions matching TRBD1. CDR1 and CDR2 (germline): MNHNY, SVGAGI (reference sequence). The CDR3 spans 15 residues. V lost 2 bases to trimming and J lost 7 bases; unmatched junction nucleotides: 7. The CDR3 DNA is TGTGCCAGCAGTTACAGCAGGGGACAGAGTGAAAAACTGTTTTTT. This encodes CASSYSRGQSEKLFF.

This rearrangement joins TRBV7-9 to TRBJ2-1, with 7 bases matching TRBD1. This CDR3 has 13 residues. V was clipped by 5 bases and J by 5 bases; unmatched bases: 3. From germline, CDR1 is SEHNR and CDR2 FQNEAQ (reference sequence). The CDR3 nucleotides are TGTGCCAGCAGCGGACAGGACAACAATGAGCAGTTCTTC. This encodes CASSGQDNNEQFF.